These 2 T cell receptor beta chains were sequenced from one sample in a study of identifying expanded T cells in peripheral blood. Assay used: immunoSEQ multiplex PCR; TCRdb lists only in-frame clones, some missing. The sample yields over 100,000 clones, about nine tenths seen once. Specimen: blood. The receptors stem from a person aged 18 to 75 in good health.

The chain combines TRBV6-1 with TRBJ1-2; D not certain. Trimming removed 3 bases at V and 7 bases at J, with 9 bases between. The CDR3 consists of 12 residues. The germline V gene has CDR1 MNHNS and CDR2 SASEGT. CDR3 residues: CASSEIRGGYTF. The CDR3 coding sequence is TGTGCCAGCAGTGAGATCCGGGGTGGCTACACCTTC.

The chain couples TRBV6-6 to TRBJ2-7, with a tentative D call TRBD1 (5 bases). The CDR3 runs to 13 residues. V shed 6 bases and J shed 1 base, with 10 bases lying between them. Looked up from germline, CDR1 is MNHNY and CDR2 is SVGAGI (reference sequence). DNA of the CDR3: TGTGCCAGCAGCCCAGGACATTCCTACGAGCAGTACTTC. The encoded protein is CASSPGHSYEQYF.